This T cell receptor (beta chain) was profiled in a study of T cells in localized non-small cell lung cancer. General observations from the study: Clonality of T cells reached its maximum in uninvolved adjacent lung, surpassing tumor.

To note about this clone: The antigen is undetermined.

V lost 7 bases and J lost 2, with 21 bases in between. The CDR3 has 17 residues. In germline, CDR1 is MDHEN, CDR2 SYDVKM. Sequencing used immunoSEQ multiplex PCR; TCRdb keeps in-frame clones, though not all of them. The table lists over a thousand clones, less than 20% of them singletons, with around 15% in the top ten. Sequenced material: normal lung tissue next to the tumor, taken before any cancer treatment. The chain couples TRBV28 to TRBJ1-5, with D perhaps matching TRBD1 (5 bases). The source is a woman between 35 and 75 years old with stage II lung adenocarcinoma. The CDR3 region has the DNA TGTGCCAGCAACCCGGCTTCAGGGAACGCTGGCAATCAGCCCCAGCATTTT. This encodes CASNPASGNAGNQPQHF.